This T cell receptor beta chain stems from a study of beta chain features in type 1 diabetes. Broader study findings: Diminished insertions and augmented deletions at VDJ junctions characterized type 1 diabetes patients. Patients with Type 1 diabetes showed moderately but significantly shorter TCRB CDR3s in all four CD4+ subsets. Unsettled here was the matter of whether HLA type influences TCRB rearrangement. Possibly, sequencing cDNA over-represented cells that had high TCR expression levels.

A note on this clone: Antigen specificity is unknown.

The authors reverse transcribed all of the isolated RNA, so sequencing captured expressed TCRB transcripts. Using immunoSEQ multiplex PCR, the repertoire was profiled, and TCRdb retains in-frame clones only, with some absent. The profile covers over 120,000 clones, with 8.5% to 12% appearing a single time and 1.3% taken by the ten largest. The TCR sequence derives from a man in his late teens or twenties in good health. The sample consisted of naive CD4+ T cells from blood.

CDR3 nucleotides: TGTGCCAGCAGCAGAACCGGGACAGGGGTTAGCAATCAGCCCCAGCATTTT. This encodes CASSRTGTGVSNQPQHF. The chain combines TRBV7-9 with TRBJ1-5; 10 bases agree with TRBD1. Germline CDR1 and CDR2: SEHNR and FQNEAQ (reference sequence). V lost 5 bases, J lost 0 bases, and 7 bases stayed unmatched. The CDR3 consists of 17 residues. The full variable domain, in which reference TRBV7-9 and TRBJ1-5 provide the parts outside the CDR3, is DTGVSQNPRHKITKRGQNVTFRCDPISEHNRLYWYRQTLGQGPEFLTYFQNEAQLEKSRLLSDRFSAERPKGSFSTLEIQRTEQGDSAMYLCASSRTGTGVSNQPQHFGDGTRLSIL.